Listed below are T cell receptor beta chains from one sample, sequenced in a study of T-cell memory formation after mild COVID-19. TCRdb passed the 5' RACE reads through MiXCR, listing each CDR3 protein once. The sample has about 250,000 distinct CDR3 sequences; about a sixth are singletons. Sequenced: PBMCs or a T cell subset sorted from them (not recorded which). The receptor set was obtained from a man aged 18 to 29 who had mild COVID-19 (a few samples of this study predate the infection). Cell type and time point are not known. CDR3s include the opening cysteine and the closing phenylalanine or tryptophan. The D gene is left open where the match is weak. Clone size is not always given. Where it is, it says once, few, many or a class for expanded clones.

J gene	D gene	clone size	V gene	CDR3 DNA	CDR3 protein
TRBJ2-7	.	.	TRBV6-2/TRBV6-3	TGTGCCAGCAGTTCTAGGGACGGCCGTTGGAACGAGCAGTACTTC	CASSSRDGRWNEQYF
TRBJ2-3	.	many	TRBV11-2	TGTGCCAGCAGCCTCCTAGTAGATACGCAGTATTTT	CASSLLVDTQYF
TRBJ2-4	TRBD1	few	TRBV6-5	TGTGCCAGCAGTTACTCGACAGGGGGCAACATTCAGTACTTC	CASSYSTGGNIQYF
TRBJ1-1	.	.	TRBV4-3	TGCGCCAGCAGCCAAGATTGGGCCGGGCAGGAAGCTTTCTTT	CASSQDWAGQEAFF
TRBJ2-3	.	many	TRBV7-2	TGTGCCACGAGGGACGTAAACACAGATACGCAGTATTTT	CATRDVNTDTQYF
TRBJ1-2	.	few	TRBV6-5	TGTGCCAGCAGTTACACCGGAAACTATGGCTACACCTTC	CASSYTGNYGYTF
TRBJ1-2	.	.	TRBV6-4	TGTGCCAGCAGATACAGGGATCTCTATGGCTACACCTTC	CASRYRDLYGYTF
TRBJ1-6	TRBD1	.	TRBV4-1	TGCGCCAGCAGCCCCTGGGGACAGGGGGCTCGTTCACCCCTCCACTTT	CASSPWGQGARSPLHF
TRBJ2-4	TRBD1	few	TRBV5-1	TGCGCCAGCAGCTTTTCAGGGGGCGAGCAAAACATTCAGTACTTC	CASSFSGGEQNIQYF
TRBJ2-3	.	few	TRBV2	TGTGCCAGCACTGCCGGCACAGATACGCAGTATTTT	CASTAGTDTQYF
TRBJ1-1	.	few	TRBV12-3/TRBV12-4	TGTGCCAGCCATCCGGGACACCTGAACACTGAAGCTTTCTTT	CASHPGHLNTEAFF
TRBJ2-7	.	few	TRBV5-1	TGCGCCAGCAGCTTGGCCGACGGAATATACGAGCAGTACTTC	CASSLADGIYEQYF
TRBJ2-5	TRBD2	.	TRBV6-2/TRBV6-3	TGTGCCAGCAGGCGACTAGCGGGGGAGACCCAGTACTTC	CASRRLAGETQYF
TRBJ2-5	.	few	TRBV15	TGTGCCACCAGCAGAGATGTGGCGGTTGGGGTCGGGACCCAGTACTTC	CATSRDVAVGVGTQYF
TRBJ1-1	TRBD1	few	TRBV4-1	TGCGCCAGCAGCCACGGACAGGGGGCAAGGACTGAAGCTTTCTTT	CASSHGQGARTEAFF
TRBJ2-1	TRBD1	many	TRBV5-1	TGCGCCAGCAGCTTGGCTACAGGGGCGGATGAGCAGTTCTTC	CASSLATGADEQFF
TRBJ2-5	.	.	TRBV6-1	TGTGCCAGCAGTGGGGACAACCAAGAGACCCAGTACTTC	CASSGDNQETQYF
TRBJ1-1	.	many	TRBV29-1	TGCAGCGTTGCCAGGATGAACACTGAAGCTTTCTTT	CSVARMNTEAFF
TRBJ2-2	TRBD1	many	TRBV20-1	TGCAGTGCTAGCGCGAACAGGGGAACCGGGGAGCTGTTTTTT	CSASANRGTGELFF
TRBJ2-2	TRBD1	many	TRBV12-3/TRBV12-4	TGTGCCAGCAGTTCCCTAGGGGGCCTCTCGAACACCGGGGAGCTGTTTTTT	CASSSLGGLSNTGELFF
TRBJ1-1	.	.	TRBV12-3/TRBV12-4	TGTGCCAGCAGTCCCAGGGAAAAAAACCATGCTGAAGCTTTCTTT	CASSPREKNHAEAFF
TRBJ1-1	TRBD1	few	TRBV20-1	TGCAGTGCTCGTCCCGGGACAGGGGATGGTGAAGCTTTCTTT	CSARPGTGDGEAFF
TRBJ2-3	TRBD2	many	TRBV11-2	TGTGCCAGCAGCTACCACCCTCTAGCGGCTAGCACAGATACGCAGTATTTT	CASSYHPLAASTDTQYF
TRBJ1-5	.	.	TRBV10-3	TGTGCCATCAGTGAGAGCCCCAGGGAGAGCAATCAGCCCCAGCATTTT	CAISESPRESNQPQHF
TRBJ2-7	.	once	TRBV29-1	TGCAGCGTTGAAGATGGAGGGGAAAGCTCCTACGAGCAGTACTTC	CSVEDGGESSYEQYF
TRBJ1-5	.	.	TRBV19	TGTGCCAGTAGCCGAACAGCCATTTGGGAGGAGCCCCAGCATTTT	CASSRTAIWEEPQHF
TRBJ2-7	.	once	TRBV18	TGTGCCAGCTCACCCACGGACAGCTCCTACGAGAAGTACTTC	CASSPTDSSYEKYF
TRBJ2-2	.	few	TRBV5-1	TGCGCCAGCAGCTTAAATGTCCCTCCGAACACCGGGGAGCTGTTTTTT	CASSLNVPPNTGELFF
TRBJ1-2	.	few	TRBV2	TGTGCCAGCCGGGGGGCTAACTATGGCTACACCTTC	CASRGANYGYTF
TRBJ2-1	.	.	TRBV5-1	TGCGCCAGCAGCCCCGGATCCTACAATGAGCAGTTCTTC	CASSPGSYNEQFF
TRBJ2-7	.	few	TRBV6-2/TRBV6-3	TGTGCCAGCAGTTCTTTGTCGGGGGGCCGCTTTCACGAGCAGTACTTC	CASSSLSGGRFHEQYF
TRBJ2-7	TRBD2	many	TRBV20-1	TGCAGTGCTAGTAGTCTAGCGGGGGGCTACGAGCAGTACTTC	CSASSLAGGYEQYF
TRBJ1-1	TRBD1	.	TRBV19	TGTGCCAGTAGTATTGGGGGACAGTCGAACACTGAAGCTTTCTTT	CASSIGGQSNTEAFF
TRBJ2-1	.	.	TRBV20-1	TGCAGTGCTAGGGTCGTCAATGAGCAGTTCTTC	CSARVVNEQFF
TRBJ2-3	.	few	TRBV7-9	TGTGCCAGCAGCTTAGTCCGGGGGTCCGGATGGACGCAGTATTTT	CASSLVRGSGWTQYF
TRBJ2-5	TRBD2	.	TRBV12-3/TRBV12-4	TGTGCCAGCAGTTCTCGACTAGCGGGGGGGCTTGAGACCCAGTACTTC	CASSSRLAGGLETQYF
TRBJ2-1	.	few	TRBV6-4	TGTGCCAGCAGTGATCAAAGGGGTTCAGGGTTGGGGAACTACAATGAGCAGTTCTTC	CASSDQRGSGLGNYNEQFF
TRBJ2-7	.	.	TRBV18	TGTGCCAGCTCACCCCCTGCCGGAACCCACGAGCAGTACTTC	CASSPPAGTHEQYF
TRBJ2-1	.	few	TRBV7-6	TGTGCCAGCAGCTTAGTGTCATGGGGGGCGCGGCGGCATGAGCAGTTCTTC	CASSLVSWGARRHEQFF
TRBJ2-7	TRBD1	many	TRBV15	TGTGCCACCAGCAGAGTTACGGGACAGGAGAGCTACGAGCAGTACTTC	CATSRVTGQESYEQYF
TRBJ1-5	.	.	TRBV6-5	TGTGCCAGCAGTCCTACGAACCCAAATCAGCCCCAGCATTTT	CASSPTNPNQPQHF
TRBJ2-5	.	few	TRBV7-6	TGTGCCAGCAGCCCCCGACGGGGAGAGGACCAAGAGACCCAGTACTTC	CASSPRRGEDQETQYF
TRBJ1-6	.	few	TRBV9	TGTGCCAGCAGCGTAGCTGAGTCGATACATTCACCCCTCCACTTT	CASSVAESIHSPLHF